Listed below are T cell receptor beta chains from one sample, sequenced in a study of graft-versus-host responses after intestinal transplantation. These TCRs' antigens remain unknown. Data came from immunoSEQ multiplex PCR; TCRdb stores just in-frame clones and leaves some out. This table has approximately 100,000 clones, roughly 93% appearing once. This material consisted of unstimulated CD8+ T cells sorted from spleen or lymph node cells, taken before intestinal transplant. Receptors were obtained from a human donor who received an intestinal transplant. Both conserved end residues are part of each CDR3. The D gene is left open where the match is weak. For some rows the clone size is stated as once, few or many, or as a class when expanded; others skip it.

V gene,J gene,D gene,clone size,CDR3 DNA,CDR3 protein
TRBV29-1,TRBJ1-1,.,.,TGCAGCGCAGATCCGACAGGTGTGAACACTGAAGCTTTCTTT,CSADPTGVNTEAFF
TRBV23-1,TRBJ2-2,.,.,TGCGCCAGCAGTCATTGGGTTTGGGGATCCAAACGACGGAACACCGGGGAGCTGTTTTTT,CASSHWVWGSKRRNTGELFF
TRBV11-2,TRBJ1-5,TRBD1,.,TGTGCCAGCAGCTTAACCGCAGGGGGCCGGCAGCCCCAGCATTTT,CASSLTAGGRQPQHF
TRBV19,TRBJ1-1,.,.,TGTGCCAGTATGAGAGGGGGGTCGACTGAAGCTTTCTTT,CASMRGGSTEAFF
TRBV7-9,TRBJ2-7,TRBD1,.,TGTGCCAGCAGCACGCCTACAGGGGGCAACTACGAGCAGTACTTC,CASSTPTGGNYEQYF
TRBV4-1,TRBJ1-1,.,.,TGCGCCAGCAGCCAAGCGCCTGGACAGCAGAACACTGAAGCTTTCTTT,CASSQAPGQQNTEAFF
TRBV30,TRBJ1-6,.,.,TGTGCCTGGAGTAGGGGAAGCAATTCACCCCTCCACTTT,CAWSRGSNSPLHF
TRBV4-1,TRBJ2-6,.,.,TGCGCCAGCAGCCAAGGTGGGAGGTCCGGGGCCAACGTCCTGACTTTC,CASSQGGRSGANVLTF
TRBV5-1,TRBJ2-1,TRBD2,.,TGCGCCAGCAGCCGGACTAGCGGGGGCTACAATGAGCAGTTCTTC,CASSRTSGGYNEQFF
TRBV7-3,TRBJ1-2,TRBD1,.,TGTGCCAGCAGCCTCCCGGACAGGGAAACCTACACCTTC,CASSLPDRETYTF
TRBV7-8,TRBJ2-1,TRBD1,.,TGTGCCAGCAGCTTAGTGGGTGGACAGGGGGTTTTTAGCTCCTACAATGAGCAGTTCTTC,CASSLVGGQGVFSSYNEQFF
TRBV10-3,TRBJ1-1,.,.,TGTGCCATCAGTGAGACAGGAATGAACACTGAAGCTTTCTTT,CAISETGMNTEAFF
TRBV4-1,TRBJ2-2,.,.,TGCGCCAGCAGCCAAGCTCCAGGGTCCGAAAACACCGGGGAGCTGTTTTTT,CASSQAPGSENTGELFF
TRBV30,TRBJ1-2,.,.,TGTGCCTGGAGTCGATACACTTTAGATAACTATGGCTACACCTTC,CAWSRYTLDNYGYTF
TRBV27,TRBJ1-1,.,.,TGTGCCAGCAGTTTATCGGGGGCGGGTGGCACTGAAGCTTTCTTT,CASSLSGAGGTEAFF
TRBV18,TRBJ2-2,.,.,TGTGCCAGCTCACCACCGACGGTTTGGCTGACGAACACCGGGGAGCTGTTTTTT,CASSPPTVWLTNTGELFF
TRBV30,TRBJ1-5,TRBD1,.,TGTGCCTGGAGAGAGGGACAGAGCAATCAGCCCCAGCATTTT,CAWREGQSNQPQHF
TRBV7-9,TRBJ2-3,.,.,TGTGCCAGCAGCCCTAAGGTCGGGGTGGACACAGATACGCAGTATTTT,CASSPKVGVDTDTQYF
TRBV6-4,TRBJ1-2,.,.,TGTGCCAGCATTACGGACAGCGGCTATGGCTACACCTTC,CASITDSGYGYTF
TRBV7-2,TRBJ2-2,TRBD2,once,TGTGCCAGCAGCGCAAGACTAGCGGGGGGCGGGAACACCGGGGAGCTGTTTTTT,CASSARLAGGGNTGELFF
TRBV7-9,TRBJ2-5,.,.,TGTGCCAGCAGAGAAAGTCCTCCGCGAGAGACCCAGTACTTC,CASRESPPRETQYF
TRBV7-9,TRBJ2-5,.,.,TGTGCCAGCAGCCTACCTGTCACCCAAGAGACCCAGTACTTC,CASSLPVTQETQYF
TRBV19,TRBJ1-6,.,once,TGTGCCAGTCGGCCTTCGTCGGGGGATGGGTCACCCCTCCACTTT,CASRPSSGDGSPLHF
TRBV10-1,TRBJ2-2,TRBD2,.,TGCGCCGTCACGGGGGGGGACACCGGGGAGCTGTTTTTT,CAVTGGDTGELFF
TRBV6-4,TRBJ1-2,.,.,TGTGCCAGCAGTGACTCACGAGGGGGAGATGGCTACACCTTC,CASSDSRGGDGYTF
TRBV2,TRBJ1-1,.,.,TGTGCCAGCGGAGGGCGGCGGGAGAACACTGAAGCTTTCTTT,CASGGRRENTEAFF
TRBV4-1,TRBJ2-7,TRBD2,.,TGCGCCAGCAGCCGGAAATCTAGCGGGTCCTACGAGCAGTACTTC,CASSRKSSGSYEQYF
TRBV6-1,TRBJ2-1,TRBD2,.,TGTGCCAGCCAGACTAGCGGGTACAATGAGCAGTTCTTC,CASQTSGYNEQFF
TRBV11-2,TRBJ1-4,.,.,TGTGCCAGCAGCTTAGATGGGGGGTATAATGAAAAACTGTTTTTT,CASSLDGGYNEKLFF
TRBV7-9,TRBJ2-1,.,once,TGTGCCAGCAGCTTAAATATTAGGCAGGGAAAGTTCTTC,CASSLNIRQGKFF
TRBV7-2,TRBJ2-7,.,.,TGTGCCATTCTCGCCGGGGCCTCGGTCTACGAGCAGTACTTC,CAILAGASVYEQYF
TRBV11-3,TRBJ1-1,.,.,TGTGCCAGCAGCTTAGATCAGCCGGGAGGGGACACTGAAGCTTTCTTT,CASSLDQPGGDTEAFF
TRBV4-2,TRBJ2-3,.,.,TGTGCCAGCAGCTCCCGGTATTTTGACACAGGTACGCAGTATTTT,CASSSRYFDTGTQYF
TRBV7-9,TRBJ1-2,.,.,TGTGCCAGCAGCACCTACCGGGACACACGCGTTTATGGCTACACCTTC,CASSTYRDTRVYGYTF
TRBV9,TRBJ2-7,.,.,TGTGCCAGCAGCGTAGAAACGGACTTCTACGAGCAGTACTTC,CASSVETDFYEQYF
TRBV30,TRBJ1-5,.,.,TGTGCCTGGAGTGTAAGGGGTCAGCCCCAGCATTTT,CAWSVRGQPQHF
TRBV9,TRBJ2-5,TRBD2,.,TGTGCCAGCAGCGACAGCGGGGGGGCCGGGGAGACCCAGTACTTC,CASSDSGGAGETQYF
TRBV19,TRBJ1-4,TRBD1,.,TGTGCCACCATGGGACAGGGGGCGAAATCGGGAGAGGAAAAACTGTTTTTT,CATMGQGAKSGEEKLFF
TRBV29-1,TRBJ1-2,TRBD1,.,TGCAGCGTTGAGGGACAGGTATATGGCTACACCTTC,CSVEGQVYGYTF
TRBV30,TRBJ2-7,.,.,TGTGCCTGGAGTCTCGTCTCCTACGAGCAGTACTTC,CAWSLVSYEQYF
TRBV4-1,TRBJ2-5,TRBD2,.,TGCGCCAGCAGCCAAGATTATAGCGGGGAAGGGAGTTGGGAGACCCAGTACTTC,CASSQDYSGEGSWETQYF
TRBV7-6,TRBJ1-6,.,.,TGTGCCAGCAGCCCGTCGGCAGGGCTAGTTGATTCACCCCTCCACTTT,CASSPSAGLVDSPLHF
TRBV20-1,TRBJ1-1,.,.,TGCAGTGCTACGGACAGCCAAGAAGCTTTCTTT,CSATDSQEAFF
TRBV6-5,TRBJ1-5,.,.,TGTGCCAGCGGCCAGGGCTTGAGTCAGCCCCAGCATTTT,CASGQGLSQPQHF
TRBV27,TRBJ2-7,TRBD1,.,TGTGCCAGCAGTCACAGGGGCCAGTACGAGCAGTACTTC,CASSHRGQYEQYF
TRBV11-3,TRBJ1-5,TRBD1,.,TGTGCCAGCAGCTTGTCAAAGGGGACAGGGCTCTCTGGCAATCAGCCCCAGCATTTT,CASSLSKGTGLSGNQPQHF
TRBV4-1,TRBJ2-1,TRBD2,.,TGCGCCAGCAGCCAAGAATACCGCGCGGGGGGGCCCGGCAATGAGCAGTTCTTC,CASSQEYRAGGPGNEQFF
TRBV7-9,TRBJ1-5,.,.,TGTGCCAGCAGCCCGGCGGACAATCAGCCCCAGCATTTT,CASSPADNQPQHF
TRBV6-5,TRBJ1-1,.,.,TGTGCCAGCAGTTACTCGTGGGGAAACACTGAAGCTTTCTTT,CASSYSWGNTEAFF
TRBV7-4,TRBJ1-1,.,.,TGTGCCAGCAGCGGGAGGGGGGCCGTCATGAACACTGAAGCTTTCTTT,CASSGRGAVMNTEAFF
TRBV6-5,TRBJ1-1,.,.,TGTGCCAGCAGTCCCGACGGGGGTAGGGCTGAAGCTTTCTTT,CASSPDGGRAEAFF
TRBV7-6,TRBJ2-7,TRBD2,.,TGTGCCAGCAGTCTGGGGGGGAGGTCCTACGAGCAGTACTTC,CASSLGGRSYEQYF